Listed here are 14 T cell receptor beta chains from one sample, sequenced in a study of blood T cell repertoires in COVID-19. Assay used: immunoSEQ multiplex PCR; TCRdb lists only in-frame clones, some missing. The table has 430,000 or so clones, 70% to 90% seen once. The sequenced sample was peripheral blood. These receptors all come from a man aged 18-30 years with COVID-19, enrolled during active disease.

The V and J genes are TRBV27 and TRBJ1-5; TRBD1 aligns across 10 bases. V lost 6 bases, J lost 2 bases, and 4 bases stayed unmatched. This CDR3 comprises 15 residues. Germline V gene lookup returns CDR1 MNHEY and CDR2 SMNVEV (reference sequence). As DNA, the CDR3 is TGTGCCAGCAGGCCCGGGACAGGGGGCAATCAGCCCCAGCATTTT. Encoded protein: CASRPGTGGNQPQHF.

The chain has TRBV6-5 and TRBJ1-1, with 8 bases that match TRBD1. This CDR3 region has 15 residues. V gave up 2 bases and J gave up 8 bases; unmatched junction bases: 10. Looked up from germline, CDR1 is MNHEY and CDR2 is SVGAGI. DNA for the CDR3: TGTGCCAGCAGTTACGATGCAGGGGGCGGGGGAGAAGCTTTCTTT. Its translation: CASSYDAGGGGEAFF.

This chain uses TRBV19 with TRBJ2-7; 10 bases align to TRBD1. Germline CDR1 reads LNHDA; CDR2 reads SQIVND (reference sequence). The CDR3 is 14 residues long. The V segment lost 3 bases and the J segment 3 bases; nucleotides outside the gene matches: 2. The CDR3: CASSIGDRGYEQYF. CDR3 nucleotide sequence: TGTGCCAGTAGTATCGGGGACAGGGGCTACGAGCAGTACTTC.

This chain connects TRBV6-5 to TRBJ1-1, with 8 bases fitting TRBD1. This CDR3 is built from 14 residues. J was trimmed by 1 base and V by 7 bases; bases with no gene match: 5. Germline assignment: CDR1 MNHEY and CDR2 SVGAGI. As DNA, the CDR3 is TGTGCCAGCATTCAGACAGGGGCGAACACTGAAGCTTTCTTT. This gives the protein CASIQTGANTEAFF.

Concerning this clone: Other nucleotide sequences from this sample produce the same CDR3. J is TRBJ2-2 and V is TRBV18; TRBD2 is a possible D gene (6 bases). V lost 1 base, J lost 2 bases, and 11 bases lay in between. This CDR3 region has 16 residues. Germline lookup yields CDR1 KGHSH and CDR2 LQKENI. As DNA, the CDR3 is TGTGCCAGCTCACCACAGAGGGGAGGAAACACCGGGGAGCTGTTTTTT. This encodes CASSPQRGGNTGELFF.

The V gene is TRBV4-1, the J gene TRBJ1-2; TRBD1 matches 9 bases. The CDR3 is 16 amino acids. CDR1 is MGHRA, CDR2 YSYEKL, per germline. J gave up 0 bases and V 3 bases, and 5 bases lay outside the gene matches. CDR3 amino acids: CASSQSWTGANYGYTF. CDR3 DNA sequence: TGCGCCAGCAGCCAGTCTTGGACAGGGGCTAACTATGGCTACACCTTC.

This clone was observed a few times. This sequence joins TRBV29-1 and TRBJ2-7; D is possibly TRBD2 (5 bases). CDR1 and CDR2 (germline): SQVTM, ANQGSEA. The CDR3 length is 15 residues. With 2 bases removed from V and 0 bases from J, the gap between germline ends came to 14 bases. The CDR3 sequence is CSVESPTGTSYEQYF. CDR3 DNA: TGCAGCGTTGAATCCCCCACGGGAACCTCCTACGAGCAGTACTTC.

The CDR3 DNA reads as TGTGCCAGCAGTGAGGGGCAGGTTAGCAATCAGCCCCAGCATTTT. This translates into CASSEGQVSNQPQHF. The chain carries TRBV2 and TRBJ1-5; D is perhaps TRBD1 (5 bases). Trimming took 3 bases from V and 0 from J, leaving 9 bases between them. Germline V CDR1 and CDR2: SNHLY, FYNNEI. The CDR3 totals 15 residues.

The CDR3 loop reads CASSFVSRGEKLFF. The CDR3 nucleotides are TGTGCCAGCAGTTTTGTGTCACGCGGTGAAAAACTGTTTTTT. The chain links TRBV27 to TRBJ1-4; D unclear. CDR3 length: 14 residues. Germline CDR1 and CDR2: MNHEY and SMNVEV (reference sequence). V was pared by 3 bases and J by 7 bases, with 12 bases between.

The chain joins TRBV27 to TRBJ1-2; no firm D call. Per germline, CDR1 MNHEY and CDR2 SMNVEV (reference sequence). The CDR3 sequence is 14 residues long. Trimming removed 5 bases from V and 2 bases from J, with 12 bases in between. The CDR3 spells CASSPGRQNYGYTF. In DNA form, the CDR3 reads TGTGCCAGCAGTCCCGGGAGGCAGAACTATGGCTACACCTTC.

CDR3 in amino acids: CASRHRTSGASYEQYF. CDR3 nucleotide sequence: TGTGCCAGCAGACACCGTACTAGCGGGGCATCCTACGAGCAGTACTTC. This chain connects TRBV2 to TRBJ2-7; 10 positions match TRBD2. The germline V gene has CDR1 SNHLY and CDR2 FYNNEI. CDR3 length: 16 amino acids. The junction had 9 bases not matched to a gene; V was cut back by 6 bases and J by 1 base.

The chain recombines TRBV19 with TRBJ1-6, with D possibly being TRBD1 (5 bases). Per the germline V gene, CDR1 is LNHDA and CDR2 is SQIVND (reference sequence). V lost 11 bases, J lost 5 bases, and 19 bases lay in between. This CDR3 has 15 residues. The chain's CDR3 is CASSWVMDNNSPLHF. In DNA, the CDR3 is TGTGCCTCCTCTTGGGTGATGGACAATAATTCACCCCTCCACTTT.

The V gene is TRBV19, the J gene TRBJ2-1, with D tentatively TRBD1 (6 bases). V dropped 6 bases and J dropped 0 bases, with 12 bases sitting between them. CDR3 length: 15 residues. Germline V lookup: CDR1 LNHDA, CDR2 SQIVND (reference sequence). CDR3 coding DNA: TGTGCCAGTAGATCTGACAGGATCTCCTACAATGAGCAGTTCTTC. Translation: CASRSDRISYNEQFF.

J is TRBJ2-4 and V is TRBV20-1, with 14 nucleotides matching TRBD2. The CDR3 has 19 amino acids. Germline V gives CDR1 DFQATT, CDR2 SNEGSKA (reference sequence). The V and J ends lost 3 bases and 3 bases, in that order; junction bases with no gene match: 13. The CDR3 region is CSASASGTSGRGGKNIQYF. As DNA, the CDR3 is TGCAGTGCTAGTGCCTCCGGGACTAGCGGGAGAGGGGGCAAAAACATTCAGTACTTC.